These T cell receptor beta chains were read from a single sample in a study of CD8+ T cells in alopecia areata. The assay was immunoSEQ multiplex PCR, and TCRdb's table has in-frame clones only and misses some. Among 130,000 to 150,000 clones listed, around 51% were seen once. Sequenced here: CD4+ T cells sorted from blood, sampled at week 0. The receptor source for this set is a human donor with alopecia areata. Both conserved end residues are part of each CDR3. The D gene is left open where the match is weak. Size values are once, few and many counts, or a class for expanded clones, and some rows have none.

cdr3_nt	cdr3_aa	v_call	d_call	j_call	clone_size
TGCAGCGTTGAGGTTAGCGGGAGCTCCTACGAGCAGTACTTC	CSVEVSGSSYEQYF	TRBV29-1	TRBD2	TRBJ2-7	few
TGTGCCAGCAGTGAAGGCGGCTACAATCAGCCCCAGCATTTT	CASSEGGYNQPQHF	TRBV6-1	-	TRBJ1-5	-
TGTGCCAGCAGCTCCGGGAGGGGGACAGGGCAGCTCTTT	CASSSGRGTGQLF	TRBV7-8	TRBD1	TRBJ1-1	few
TGTGCCAGCAGTCAAGGGGATGCAACTAATGAAAAACTGTTTTTT	CASSQGDATNEKLFF	TRBV7-2	-	TRBJ1-4	-
TGTGTAGCGACAGGGGGGAACACTGAAGCTTTCTTT	CVATGGNTEAFF	TRBV2	TRBD1	TRBJ1-1	-
TGTGCCACCAGCAGGGACAGGGGAGCCCCCTTGCAAGAGACCCAGTACTTC	CATSRDRGAPLQETQYF	TRBV15	TRBD1	TRBJ2-5	-
TGTGCCTGGAGTGGGGACCACACTGAAGCTTTCTTT	CAWSGDHTEAFF	TRBV30	-	TRBJ1-1	-
TGCGCCAGCAGCTTGAGTGCAACCGGGGAGCTGTTTTTT	CASSLSATGELFF	TRBV5-1	-	TRBJ2-2	-
TGTGCCAGCAACTCACAGGGTTTCTACTCTGGGGCCAACGTCCTGACTTTC	CASNSQGFYSGANVLTF	TRBV7-2	-	TRBJ2-6	-
TGTGCCAGCAGTTACAGCCAGGTTAATGAAAAACTGTTTTTT	CASSYSQVNEKLFF	TRBV6-5	-	TRBJ1-4	-
TGTGCCAGCAGCTTCGATGGAGGGGGCTTAGGTGGGGAGCTGTTTTTT	CASSFDGGGLGGELFF	TRBV11-2	-	TRBJ2-2	-
TGTGCCAGCAGCTTTCCCCAGAGGGCCGAGGTCTACAATGAGCAGTTCTTC	CASSFPQRAEVYNEQFF	TRBV11-2	-	TRBJ2-1	-
TGTGCCAGCAGTCGCCGGGGGGCGCCCAACATTCAGTACTTC	CASSRRGAPNIQYF	TRBV2	-	TRBJ2-4	-
TGCAGCGTCGGGACCTCTGGAAACACCATATATTTT	CSVGTSGNTIYF	TRBV29-1	-	TRBJ1-3	-
TGCGCCAGCAGTCCCGGACAGGGCCGACAGCCCCAGCATTTT	CASSPGQGRQPQHF	TRBV5-1	TRBD1	TRBJ1-5	few
TGTGCCAGCAGTGAACGACGGGGTACGGCAAACATTCAGTACTTC	CASSERRGTANIQYF	TRBV2	-	TRBJ2-4	-
TGTGCCAGCAGCCCGAGGACAGGCCCAGAAACCCAGTACTTC	CASSPRTGPETQYF	TRBV7-2	TRBD1	TRBJ2-5	few
TGCAGCGCGCAGCCTGGGGGCTCTGGAAACACCATATATTTT	CSAQPGGSGNTIYF	TRBV29-1	-	TRBJ1-3	once
TGCGCCAGCAGCCAAGATGGGAACGGGCCCTACGAGCAGTACTTC	CASSQDGNGPYEQYF	TRBV4-3	-	TRBJ2-7	once
TGTGCCTGGAGTGCCGTCGGGACGCCAAACTTC	CAWSAVGTPNF	TRBV30	-	TRBJ2-7	-
TGTGCCAGCAGCCGCCTCGGGACAGGGCTTTACGAGCAGTACTTC	CASSRLGTGLYEQYF	TRBV6-5	TRBD1	TRBJ2-7	-
TGTGCCAGCTTGGCCGGGACACAACAGTTCTTC	CASLAGTQQFF	TRBV7-9	-	TRBJ2-1	few
TGTGCCAGCAGTTTCCTCGGACAGGGGCCCGGTGGCTACACCTTC	CASSFLGQGPGGYTF	TRBV27	TRBD1	TRBJ1-2	-
TGCAGCGTTGACGGGGAGGGCCCCGAGCAGTACTTC	CSVDGEGPEQYF	TRBV29-1	TRBD2	TRBJ2-7	-
TGTGCCTGGAGTGTAACTCCGGGACAATCAAAGTTC	CAWSVTPGQSKF	TRBV30	-	TRBJ2-4	-
TGCAGCGGGGGGACTAGCGGGTCCGAGACCCAGTACTTC	CSGGTSGSETQYF	TRBV29-1	TRBD2	TRBJ2-5	-
TGTGCCTGGCATAGCGGGAGTGTTTTCAATGAGCAGTTCTTC	CAWHSGSVFNEQFF	TRBV30	TRBD2	TRBJ2-1	-
TGTGCCAGCAGCTTAGTGAGGGGGAATGAGCAGTTCTTC	CASSLVRGNEQFF	TRBV7-9	-	TRBJ2-1	-
TGTGCCAGCAGCCAAGGAGGGCGGTATACGCAGTATTTT	CASSQGGRYTQYF	TRBV4-2	-	TRBJ2-3	few
TGTGCCAGCAGCTTAGGAACTAGCGGCACAGATACGCAGTATTTT	CASSLGTSGTDTQYF	TRBV13	TRBD2	TRBJ2-3	-
TGTGCCAGCAGCTTACAGGGGGCGCGGAATGGCTACACCTTC	CASSLQGARNGYTF	TRBV7-9	TRBD1	TRBJ1-2	-
TGCAGCGTGGAGGGACTAGGGGGGTCAGATACGCAGTATTTT	CSVEGLGGSDTQYF	TRBV29-1	TRBD2	TRBJ2-3	few
TGTGCCACCAGCAGACAACAGGGGTGGGCAGATACGCAGTATTTT	CATSRQQGWADTQYF	TRBV15	TRBD1	TRBJ2-3	few
TGTGCCTGGATCCGAGGGGAGGTGCGGGCTTTCTTT	CAWIRGEVRAFF	TRBV30	-	TRBJ1-1	-
TGTGCCAGCAGTCGTACAGACTCCTACGAGCAGTACTTC	CASSRTDSYEQYF	TRBV6-6	-	TRBJ2-7	-
TGTGCCAGCAGCTTGGTGGAGGGGGCCAACGTCCTGACTTTC	CASSLVEGANVLTF	TRBV5-6	-	TRBJ2-6	-
TGTGCCAGCGGGGGACAGGGTATCGGGGAGCTGTTTTTT	CASGGQGIGELFF	TRBV7-2	TRBD1	TRBJ2-2	few
TGTGCCAGCAGCTCGCCGGGACAGGGAACGCAGTACTTC	CASSSPGQGTQYF	TRBV7-9	TRBD1	TRBJ2-7	-
TGTGCCAGCAGGACCGGGACAGGGGACGGCTATGGCTATGGCTACACCTTC	CASRTGTGDGYGYGYTF	TRBV7-8	TRBD1	TRBJ1-2	few
TGCAGCGTTAGGTGGGGGGGGCGAAGGGAGACCCAGTACTTC	CSVRWGGRRETQYF	TRBV29-1	-	TRBJ2-5	-
TGTGCCAGCAGCTCCGTCCGGGCGATTAGCACAGATACGCAGTATTTT	CASSSVRAISTDTQYF	TRBV11-2	-	TRBJ2-3	-
TGTGCCAGTAGTTCGATGGGACGTCTTAGCAATCAGCCCCAGCATTTT	CASSSMGRLSNQPQHF	TRBV19	-	TRBJ1-5	few
TGTGCCAGCAGTTTGAAGGTTGAGACCCAGTACTTC	CASSLKVETQYF	TRBV28	-	TRBJ2-5	few
TGTGCCATCAGTGAGACGCAAGAGACCCAGTACTTC	CAISETQETQYF	TRBV10-3	-	TRBJ2-5	-
TGTGCCAGCAGCTTGGATGGCAGGGACTATGGCTACACCTTC	CASSLDGRDYGYTF	TRBV7-9	-	TRBJ1-2	-
TGTGCCAGCAGTCAACGGGGTCACAATCAGCCCCAGCATTTT	CASSQRGHNQPQHF	TRBV27	-	TRBJ1-5	once
TGTGCCATCAGCTCCGGGACTAGCGGGGGGAATGGGTCCTACAATGAGCAGTTCTTC	CAISSGTSGGNGSYNEQFF	TRBV10-3	TRBD2	TRBJ2-1	-
TGTGCCTGGAGTCAGCAACGGGAGACCCAGTACTTC	CAWSQQRETQYF	TRBV30	-	TRBJ2-5	-
TGTGCCAGCAGTGATAGCGGGAGCCCCACAGATACGCAGTATTTT	CASSDSGSPTDTQYF	TRBV6-1	TRBD2	TRBJ2-3	few
TGTGCCTGGAGGCTAGGGACAGCCGGAAACACCATATATTTT	CAWRLGTAGNTIYF	TRBV30	TRBD1	TRBJ1-3	-
TGCAGCGTCGAGGGACAGGGCGGGAATGGCTACACCTTC	CSVEGQGGNGYTF	TRBV29-1	TRBD1	TRBJ1-2	-
TGTGCCAGCAGCCAAGTCGGCAGGGCCGAAAAACTGTTTTTT	CASSQVGRAEKLFF	TRBV14	-	TRBJ1-4	-
TGTGCCAGCAGTTCCATGGTTTGGGGACAAGAGACCCAGTACTTC	CASSSMVWGQETQYF	TRBV27	-	TRBJ2-5	few
TGTGCCATCAGTGAGTCTGGCTACTCGACGGGGGAGCAGTACTTC	CAISESGYSTGEQYF	TRBV10-3	-	TRBJ2-7	-
TGTGCCAGCAGCCCTGGGCCAAACTACGAGCAGTACTTC	CASSPGPNYEQYF	TRBV7-2	-	TRBJ2-7	-